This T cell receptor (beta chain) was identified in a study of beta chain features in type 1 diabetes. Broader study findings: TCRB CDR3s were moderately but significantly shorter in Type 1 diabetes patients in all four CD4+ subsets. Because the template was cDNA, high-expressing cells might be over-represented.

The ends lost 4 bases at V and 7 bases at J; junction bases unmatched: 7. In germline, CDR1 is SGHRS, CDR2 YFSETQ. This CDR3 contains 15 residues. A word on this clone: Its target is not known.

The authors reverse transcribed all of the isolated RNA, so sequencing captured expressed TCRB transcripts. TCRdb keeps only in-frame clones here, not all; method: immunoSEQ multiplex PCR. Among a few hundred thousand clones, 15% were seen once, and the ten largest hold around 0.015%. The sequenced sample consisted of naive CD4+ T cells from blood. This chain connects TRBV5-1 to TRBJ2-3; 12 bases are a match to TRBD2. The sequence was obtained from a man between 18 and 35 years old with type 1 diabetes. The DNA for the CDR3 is TGCGCCAGCAGCGCCGGGACTAGCGGGTATCATACGCAGTATTTT. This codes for CASSAGTSGYHTQYF.